This T cell receptor (beta chain) was found in a study of radiotherapy plus CTLA-4 blockade in lung cancer. Overall study: Of the patients, about 19% showed objective responses and 31% attained disease control.

The CDR3 is 14 amino acids. The germline V gene has CDR1 PRHDT and CDR2 FYEKMQ (reference sequence). J gave up 8 bases and V 6 bases, and 9 bases lay outside the gene matches. Whole-study results and caveats: Response was reportedly best predicted by early blood T cell clone dynamics, with interferon-beta.

The repertoire was sequenced with immunoSEQ multiplex PCR; TCRdb's copy has only in-frame clones and lacks some. Of around 72,000 clones in the sample, around 80% are singletons; the top ten hold 7% to 8.5%. Points on this clone: Its antigen remains unknown.

Focal radiation was given together with CTLA-4 blockade (ipilimumab) to patients with chemo-refractory metastatic non-small-cell lung cancer. This chain connects TRBV13 to TRBJ2-1; 8 bases align to TRBD1. The sequencing here drew on peripheral blood, taken from a patient treated with radiotherapy plus ipilimumab. This clonotype was obtained from a human donor with non-small cell lung cancer who had a complete response to radiotherapy plus ipilimumab. The CDR3 DNA is TGTGCCAGCAGTCGGCAGGGGGCTAGGGATGAGCAGTTCTTC. Its protein product is CASSRQGARDEQFF.